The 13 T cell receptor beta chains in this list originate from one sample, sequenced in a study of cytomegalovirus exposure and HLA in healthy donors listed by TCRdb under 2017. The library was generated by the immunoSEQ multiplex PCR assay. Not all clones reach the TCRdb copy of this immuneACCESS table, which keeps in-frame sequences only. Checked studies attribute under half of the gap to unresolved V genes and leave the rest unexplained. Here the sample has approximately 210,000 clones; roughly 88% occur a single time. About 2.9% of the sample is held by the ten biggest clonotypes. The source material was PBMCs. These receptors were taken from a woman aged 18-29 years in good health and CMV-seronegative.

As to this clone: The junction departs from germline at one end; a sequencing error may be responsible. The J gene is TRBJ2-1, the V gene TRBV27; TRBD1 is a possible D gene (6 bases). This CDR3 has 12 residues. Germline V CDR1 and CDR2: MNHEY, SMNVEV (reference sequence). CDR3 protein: CASSSDSVRRVF. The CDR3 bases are TGTGCCAGCAGTTCGGACAGCGTTCGAAGGGTCTTC.

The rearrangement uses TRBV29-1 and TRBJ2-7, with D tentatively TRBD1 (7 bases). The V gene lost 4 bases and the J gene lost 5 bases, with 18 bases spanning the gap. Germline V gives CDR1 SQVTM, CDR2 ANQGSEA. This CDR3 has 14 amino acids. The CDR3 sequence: CSVVADRREDEQYF. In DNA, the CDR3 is TGCAGCGTTGTGGCGGACAGGAGGGAAGACGAGCAGTACTTC.

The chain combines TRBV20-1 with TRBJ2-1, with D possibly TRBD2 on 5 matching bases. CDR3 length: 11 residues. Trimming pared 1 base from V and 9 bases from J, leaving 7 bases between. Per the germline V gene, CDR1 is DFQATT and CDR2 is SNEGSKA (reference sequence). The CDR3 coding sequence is TGCAGTGCTAGAGGTGGAGGTGAGCAGTTCTTC. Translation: CSARGGGEQFF.

Here the CDR3 DNA reads TGTGCCAGCAGTGAAGGACTAGCGGGAGCCAATGAGCAGTTCTTC. The encoded protein is CASSEGLAGANEQFF. The chain recombines TRBV6-1 with TRBJ2-1; 12 positions match TRBD2. Trimming cost V 1 base and J 6 bases; bases outside gene matches: 1. Germline loops: CDR1 MNHNS, CDR2 SASEGT. The CDR3 is made up of 15 amino acids.

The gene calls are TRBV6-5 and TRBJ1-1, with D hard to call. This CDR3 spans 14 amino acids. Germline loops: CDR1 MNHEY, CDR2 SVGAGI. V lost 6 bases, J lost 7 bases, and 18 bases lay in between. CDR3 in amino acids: CASSPRRTSHEAFF. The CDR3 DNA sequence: TGTGCCAGCAGCCCCCGGAGGACGTCTCATGAAGCTTTCTTT.

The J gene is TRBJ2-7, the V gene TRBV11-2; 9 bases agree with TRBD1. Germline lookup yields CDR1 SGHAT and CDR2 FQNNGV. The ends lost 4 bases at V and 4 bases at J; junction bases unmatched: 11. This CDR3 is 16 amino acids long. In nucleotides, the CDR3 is TGTGCCAGCAGCTCTGGGGAGGACAGGGGCGGATACGAGCAGTACTTC. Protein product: CASSSGEDRGGYEQYF.

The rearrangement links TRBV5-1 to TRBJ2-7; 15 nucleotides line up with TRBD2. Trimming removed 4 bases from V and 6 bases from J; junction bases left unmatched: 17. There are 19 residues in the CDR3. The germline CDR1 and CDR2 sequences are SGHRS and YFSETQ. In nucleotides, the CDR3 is TGCGCCAGCAGCCCGGCCGGGGTGGGACTAGCGGGAGGAGGCGGCGAGCAGTACTTC. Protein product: CASSPAGVGLAGGGGEQYF.

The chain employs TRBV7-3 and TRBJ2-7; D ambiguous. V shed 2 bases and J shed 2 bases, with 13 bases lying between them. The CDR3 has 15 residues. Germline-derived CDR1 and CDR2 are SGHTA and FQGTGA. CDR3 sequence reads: CASSLRPGVAYEQYF. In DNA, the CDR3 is TGTGCCAGCAGCTTACGACCAGGCGTGGCCTACGAGCAGTACTTC. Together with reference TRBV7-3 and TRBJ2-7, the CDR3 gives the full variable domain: GAGVSQTPSNKVTEKGKYVELRCDPISGHTALYWYRQSLGQGPEFLIYFQGTGAADDSGLPNDRFFAVRPEGSVSTLKIQRTERGDSAVYLCASSLRPGVAYEQYFGPGTRLTVT.

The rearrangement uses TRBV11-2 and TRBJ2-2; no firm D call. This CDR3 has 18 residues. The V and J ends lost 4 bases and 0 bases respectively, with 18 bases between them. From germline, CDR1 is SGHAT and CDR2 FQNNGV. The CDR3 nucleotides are TGTGCCAGCAGCTCCCTCAGACGAGGCGGAGCGAACACCGGGGAGCTGTTTTTT. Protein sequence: CASSSLRRGGANTGELFF.

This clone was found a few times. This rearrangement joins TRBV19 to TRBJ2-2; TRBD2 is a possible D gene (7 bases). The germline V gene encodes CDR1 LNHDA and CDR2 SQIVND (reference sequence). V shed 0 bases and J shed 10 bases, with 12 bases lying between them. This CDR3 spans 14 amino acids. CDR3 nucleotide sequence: TGTGCCAGTAGTATAGATCCGGGGGGCCCGGAGCTGTTTTTT. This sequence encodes CASSIDPGGPELFF.

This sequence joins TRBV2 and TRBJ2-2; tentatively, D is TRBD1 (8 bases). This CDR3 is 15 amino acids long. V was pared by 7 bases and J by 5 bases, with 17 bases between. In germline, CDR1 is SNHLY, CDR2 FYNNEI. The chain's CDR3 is CASNTGGGWTGELFF. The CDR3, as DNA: TGTGCCAGCAACACAGGGGGGGGATGGACCGGGGAGCTGTTTTTT.

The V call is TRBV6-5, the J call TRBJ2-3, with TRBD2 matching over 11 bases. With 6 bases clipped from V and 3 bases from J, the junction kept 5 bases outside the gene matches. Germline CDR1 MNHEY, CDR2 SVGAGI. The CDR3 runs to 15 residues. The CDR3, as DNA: TGTGCCAGCAGAAGACTAGCGGGATTGACAGATACGCAGTATTTT. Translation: CASRRLAGLTDTQYF.

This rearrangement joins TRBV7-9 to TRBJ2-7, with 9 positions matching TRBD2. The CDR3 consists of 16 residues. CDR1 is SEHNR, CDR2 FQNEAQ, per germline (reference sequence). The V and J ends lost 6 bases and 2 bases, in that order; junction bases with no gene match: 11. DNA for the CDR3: TGTGCCAGCAGTTCTACGCTAGCGGGACCGGCCTACGAGCAGTACTTC. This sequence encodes CASSSTLAGPAYEQYF.